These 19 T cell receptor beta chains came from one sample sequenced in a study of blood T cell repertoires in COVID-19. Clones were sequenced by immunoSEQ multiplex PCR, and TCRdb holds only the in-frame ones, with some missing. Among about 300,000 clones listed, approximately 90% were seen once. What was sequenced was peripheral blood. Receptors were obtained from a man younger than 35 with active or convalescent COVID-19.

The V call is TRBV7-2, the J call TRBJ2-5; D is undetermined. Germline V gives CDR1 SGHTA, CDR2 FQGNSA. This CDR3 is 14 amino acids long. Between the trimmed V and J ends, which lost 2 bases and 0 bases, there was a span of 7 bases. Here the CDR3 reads CASSLPSDQETQYF. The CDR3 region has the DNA TGTGCCAGCAGCTTACCGTCGGACCAAGAGACCCAGTACTTC.

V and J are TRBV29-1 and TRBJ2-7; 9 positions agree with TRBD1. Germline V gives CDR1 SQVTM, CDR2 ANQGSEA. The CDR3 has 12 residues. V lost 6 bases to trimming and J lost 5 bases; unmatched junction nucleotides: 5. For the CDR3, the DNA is TGCAGCGTCACAGGGGGCGAGGACGAGCAGTACTTC. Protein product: CSVTGGEDEQYF.

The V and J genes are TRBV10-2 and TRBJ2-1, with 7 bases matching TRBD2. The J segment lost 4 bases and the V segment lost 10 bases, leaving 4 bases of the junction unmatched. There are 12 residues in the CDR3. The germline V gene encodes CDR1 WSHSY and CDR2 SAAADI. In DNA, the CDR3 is TGCGCCACCGGGACTACATACAATGAGCAGTTCTTC. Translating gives CATGTTYNEQFF.

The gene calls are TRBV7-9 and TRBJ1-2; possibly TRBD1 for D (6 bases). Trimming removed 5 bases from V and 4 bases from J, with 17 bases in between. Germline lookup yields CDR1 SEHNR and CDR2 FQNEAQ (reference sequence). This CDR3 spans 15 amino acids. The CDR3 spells CASSQSGGGLYGYTF. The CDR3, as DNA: TGTGCCAGCAGCCAGAGCGGCGGGGGCCTCTATGGCTACACCTTC.

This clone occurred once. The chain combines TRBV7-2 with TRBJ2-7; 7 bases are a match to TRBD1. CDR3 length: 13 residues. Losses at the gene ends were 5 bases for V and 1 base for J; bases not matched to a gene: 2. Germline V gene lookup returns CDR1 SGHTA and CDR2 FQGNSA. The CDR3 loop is CASSRQGSYEQYF. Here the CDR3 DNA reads TGTGCCAGCAGCAGACAGGGATCCTACGAGCAGTACTTC.

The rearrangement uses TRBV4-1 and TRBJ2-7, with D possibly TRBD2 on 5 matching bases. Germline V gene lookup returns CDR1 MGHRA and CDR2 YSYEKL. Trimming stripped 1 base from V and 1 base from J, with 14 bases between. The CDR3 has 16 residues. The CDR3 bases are TGCGCCAGCAGCCAAGTGGGCACCGGGGTTTCCTACGAGCAGTACTTC. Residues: CASSQVGTGVSYEQYF.

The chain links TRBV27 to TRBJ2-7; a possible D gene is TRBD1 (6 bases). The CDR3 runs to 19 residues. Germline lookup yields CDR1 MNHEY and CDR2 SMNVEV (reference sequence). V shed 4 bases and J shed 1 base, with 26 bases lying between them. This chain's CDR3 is CASSSLRDIGPLLSYEQYF. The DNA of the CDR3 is TGTGCCAGCAGTTCCCTCCGGGACATAGGCCCCCTCTTGTCCTACGAGCAGTACTTC.

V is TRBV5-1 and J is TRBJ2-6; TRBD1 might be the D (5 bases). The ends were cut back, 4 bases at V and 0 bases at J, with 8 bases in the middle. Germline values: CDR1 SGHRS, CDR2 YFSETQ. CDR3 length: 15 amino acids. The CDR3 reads CASSPTDSGANVLTF. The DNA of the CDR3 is TGCGCCAGCAGCCCGACAGACTCTGGGGCCAACGTCCTGACTTTC.

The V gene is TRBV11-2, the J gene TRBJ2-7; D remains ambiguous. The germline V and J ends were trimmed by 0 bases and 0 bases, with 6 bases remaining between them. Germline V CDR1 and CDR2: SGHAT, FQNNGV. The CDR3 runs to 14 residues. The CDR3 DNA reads TGTGCCAGCAGCTTAGACTCCCTCTCCTACGAGCAGTACTTC. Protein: CASSLDSLSYEQYF.

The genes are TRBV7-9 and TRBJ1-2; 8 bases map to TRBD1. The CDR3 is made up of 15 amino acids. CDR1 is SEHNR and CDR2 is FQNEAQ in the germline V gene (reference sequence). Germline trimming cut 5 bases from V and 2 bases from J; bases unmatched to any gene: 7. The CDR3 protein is CASSILRQGNYGYTF. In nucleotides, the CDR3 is TGTGCCAGCAGCATCCTACGACAGGGGAACTATGGCTACACCTTC.

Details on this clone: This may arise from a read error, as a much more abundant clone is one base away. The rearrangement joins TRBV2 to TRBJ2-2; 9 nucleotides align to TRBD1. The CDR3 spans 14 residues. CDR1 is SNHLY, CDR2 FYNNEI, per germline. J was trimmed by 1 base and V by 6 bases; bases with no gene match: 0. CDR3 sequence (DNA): TGTGCCAGCAGGGGACAGGGGAACACCGGGGAGCTGTTTTTT. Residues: CASRGQGNTGELFF.

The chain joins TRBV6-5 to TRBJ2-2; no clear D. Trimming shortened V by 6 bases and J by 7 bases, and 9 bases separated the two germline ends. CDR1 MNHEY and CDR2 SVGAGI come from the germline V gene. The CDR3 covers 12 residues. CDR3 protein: CASRRAVGELFF. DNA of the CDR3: TGTGCCAGCAGGCGTGCGGTCGGGGAGCTGTTTTTT.

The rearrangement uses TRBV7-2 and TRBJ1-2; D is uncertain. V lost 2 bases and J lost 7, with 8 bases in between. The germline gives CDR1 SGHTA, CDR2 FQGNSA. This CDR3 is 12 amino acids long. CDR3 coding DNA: TGTGCCAGCAGCTTACCAAAACTTGGCTACACCTTC. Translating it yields CASSLPKLGYTF. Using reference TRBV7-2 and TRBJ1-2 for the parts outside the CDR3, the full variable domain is GAGVSQSPSNKVTEKGKDVELRCDPISGHTALYWYRQSLGQGLEFLIYFQGNSAPDKSGLPSDRFSAERTGGSVSTLTIQRTQQEDSAVYLCASSLPKLGYTFGSGTRLTVV.

The DNA of the CDR3 is TGTGCCAGCAGCCCACTCGGACAGGGAAATTCACCCCTCCACTTT. Residues: CASSPLGQGNSPLHF. The genes are TRBV7-2 and TRBJ1-6; 8 nucleotides agree with TRBD1. This CDR3 region has 15 residues. V lost 5 bases and J lost 7; bases outside the gene matches: 7. Germline CDR1 SGHTA, CDR2 FQGNSA.

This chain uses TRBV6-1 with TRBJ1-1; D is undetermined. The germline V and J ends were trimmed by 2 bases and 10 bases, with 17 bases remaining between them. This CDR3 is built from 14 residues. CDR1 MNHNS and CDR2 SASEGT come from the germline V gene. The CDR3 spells CASSELLTRVRAFF. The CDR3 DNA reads TGTGCCAGCAGTGAATTATTGACGAGGGTGCGAGCTTTCTTT.

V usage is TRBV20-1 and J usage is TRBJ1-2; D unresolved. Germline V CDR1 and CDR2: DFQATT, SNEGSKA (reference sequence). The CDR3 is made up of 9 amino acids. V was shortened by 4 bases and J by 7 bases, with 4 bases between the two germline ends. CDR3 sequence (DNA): TGCAGTGCTAAGCTTGGCTACACCTTC. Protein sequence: CSAKLGYTF.

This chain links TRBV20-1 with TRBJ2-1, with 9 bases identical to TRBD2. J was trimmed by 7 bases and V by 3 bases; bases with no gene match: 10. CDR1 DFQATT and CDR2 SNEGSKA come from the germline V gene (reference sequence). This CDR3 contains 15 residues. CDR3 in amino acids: CSASPASGMGNEQFF. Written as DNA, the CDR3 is TGCAGTGCTAGTCCGGCTAGCGGGATGGGGAATGAGCAGTTCTTC.

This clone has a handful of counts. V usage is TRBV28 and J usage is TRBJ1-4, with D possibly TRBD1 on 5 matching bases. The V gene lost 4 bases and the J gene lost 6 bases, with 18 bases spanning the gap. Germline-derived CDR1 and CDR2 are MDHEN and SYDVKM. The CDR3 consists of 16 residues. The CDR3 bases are TGTGCCAGCAGTTCACTCCCCAGGGCTCGGGATGAAAAACTGTTTTTT. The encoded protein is CASSSLPRARDEKLFF.

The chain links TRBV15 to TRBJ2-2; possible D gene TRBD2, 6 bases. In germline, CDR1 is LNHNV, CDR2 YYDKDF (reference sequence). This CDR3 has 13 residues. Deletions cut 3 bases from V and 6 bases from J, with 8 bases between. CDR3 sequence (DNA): TGTGCCACCAGCAGGGGGGGATCCGGGGAGCTGTTTTTT. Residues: CATSRGGSGELFF.